Below, 18 T cell receptor beta chains from the same sample are listed, as sequenced in a study of blood T cell repertoires in COVID-19. Data came from immunoSEQ multiplex PCR; TCRdb stores just in-frame clones and leaves some out. This table has roughly 200,000 clones, 94% appearing once. Material for sequencing was peripheral blood. These receptors came from a man in his thirties or forties with COVID-19, enrolled during active disease.

The rearrangement joins TRBV2 to TRBJ2-6; no firm D call. Germline lookup yields CDR1 SNHLY and CDR2 FYNNEI. The CDR3 is made up of 16 amino acids. V gave up 6 bases and J gave up 0 bases, with 12 bases separating them. CDR3 loop: CASREHLPSGANVLTF. In DNA, the CDR3 is TGTGCCAGCAGAGAGCACTTACCCTCTGGGGCCAACGTCCTGACTTTC.

The chain combines TRBV6-5 with TRBJ1-2; D call uncertain. In germline, CDR1 is MNHEY, CDR2 SVGAGI. The CDR3 totals 16 residues. Trimming pared 0 bases from V and 2 bases from J, leaving 13 bases between. The CDR3 DNA sequence: TGTGCCAGCAGTTACTCGACCGTAGGCGGAAACTATGGCTACACCTTC. Translated, it gives CASSYSTVGGNYGYTF.

The chain recombines TRBV7-2 with TRBJ1-1, with 7 positions matching TRBD1. Germline trimming cut 5 bases from V and 5 bases from J; bases unmatched to any gene: 8. This CDR3 contains 14 residues. Germline CDR1 SGHTA, CDR2 FQGNSA. CDR3 nucleotide sequence: TGTACCAGCAGCCGAGGGGGCTCAGAGACTGAAGCTTTCTTT. This sequence encodes CTSSRGGSETEAFF.

The rearrangement links TRBV7-9 to TRBJ1-2; the match to TRBD1 covers 9 bases. This CDR3 region has 14 residues. With V trimmed by 5 bases and J by 8 bases, 9 bases remained unmatched. Germline CDR1 SEHNR, CDR2 FQNEAQ (reference sequence). The CDR3 DNA follows: TGTGCCAGCAGCCCCCCTGGGACAGGGAGAGGCTACACCTTC. This codes for CASSPPGTGRGYTF.

This clone is a singleton in its sample. V is TRBV10-3 and J is TRBJ2-1; TRBD1 agrees at 7 bases. CDR1 ENHRY and CDR2 SYGVKD come from the germline V gene. CDR3 length: 16 amino acids. With V trimmed by 6 bases and J by 0 bases, 8 bases remained unmatched. CDR3 bases: TGTGCCATCAGCGAAGGACAGGATAGCTCCTACAATGAGCAGTTCTTC. Translated, it gives CAISEGQDSSYNEQFF.

J is TRBJ2-5 and V is TRBV11-2, with D possibly being TRBD1 (6 bases). Trimming stripped 6 bases from V and 4 bases from J, with 24 bases between. Germline V gene data show CDR1 as SGHAT and CDR2 as FQNNGV. The CDR3 runs 17 residues. The CDR3 coding sequence is TGTGCCAGCAGTCCCATTACAGGGAGCCTGAGGGGAGAGACCCAGTACTTC. Its translation: CASSPITGSLRGETQYF.

J is TRBJ1-5 and V is TRBV6-1, with TRBD1 identical over 9 bases. The CDR3 covers 16 residues. Trimming cost V 4 bases and J 3 bases; bases outside gene matches: 7. From germline, CDR1 is MNHNS and CDR2 SASEGT. CDR3 amino acids: CASSAWTGDYNQPQHF. The CDR3 DNA reads TGTGCCAGCAGTGCCTGGACAGGGGATTACAATCAGCCCCAGCATTTT.

The V gene is TRBV19, the J gene TRBJ2-5; 7 bases are shared with TRBD1. This CDR3 comprises 17 residues. V shed 0 bases and J 7 bases; nucleotides not matched to a gene: 14. The germline V gene has CDR1 LNHDA and CDR2 SQIVND (reference sequence). The CDR3 DNA sequence: TGTGCCAGTAGTATAGAGTCCCCCGGGGCAGGGGGTGGGACCCAGTACTTC. Amino acid sequence: CASSIESPGAGGGTQYF.

The CDR3 DNA follows: TGCGCCAGCAGCTTAGGACTAGCGGGGGTAACAAGGACCGGGGAGCTGTTTTTT. Its translation is CASSLGLAGVTRTGELFF. The chain combines TRBV5-1 with TRBJ2-2, with 13 bases identical to TRBD2. The CDR3 sequence is 18 residues long. In germline, CDR1 is SGHRS, CDR2 YFSETQ. V trimming: 2 bases; J trimming: 5 bases; junction bases outside the gene matches: 9.

V is TRBV25-1 and J is TRBJ2-7; 9 positions match TRBD1. The CDR3 spans 15 residues. Germline V gives CDR1 MGHDK, CDR2 SYGVNS. The trim removed 3 bases at V and 3 bases at J, leaving 6 bases unmatched. This CDR3 reads CASSDPGQGDYEQYF. CDR3 nucleotides: TGTGCCAGCAGTGACCCGGGACAGGGAGACTACGAGCAGTACTTC.

This chain uses TRBV28 with TRBJ1-2; the match to TRBD1 covers 9 bases. The junction had 8 bases not matched to a gene; V was cut back by 5 bases and J by 7 bases. The germline V gene has CDR1 MDHEN and CDR2 SYDVKM. The CDR3 loop spans 14 amino acids. Written as DNA, the CDR3 is TGTGCCAGCAGTCTACAGGGGGCGCAGGGTGGCTACACCTTC. This codes for CASSLQGAQGGYTF.

The CDR3 DNA is TGTGCCAGCACCGAGACTGAAGCTTTCTTT. This translates into CASTETEAFF. The chain uses TRBV2 and TRBJ1-1; D remains unclear. The CDR3 sequence is 10 residues long. V lost 7 bases, J lost 5 bases, and 5 bases lay in between. The germline V gene has CDR1 SNHLY and CDR2 FYNNEI.

The V call is TRBV7-3, the J call TRBJ2-7; D is perhaps TRBD2 (5 bases). V was trimmed by 2 bases and J by 4 bases, leaving 15 bases between them. The CDR3 totals 15 residues. The germline CDR1 and CDR2 sequences are SGHTA and FQGTGA. The CDR3 DNA is TGTGCCAGCAGCTTAGTCCCCGGGAATCAGTACGAGCAGTACTTC. It encodes CASSLVPGNQYEQYF.

The genes are TRBV3-1 (or the pseudogene TRBV3-2) and TRBJ2-1; 9 bases line up with TRBD2. J was trimmed by 10 bases and V by 0 bases; bases with no gene match: 4. The germline V gene has CDR1 LGHDT and CDR2 YNNKEL (reference sequence). This CDR3 spans 14 amino acids. Here the CDR3 reads CASSQESLAGEQFF. In nucleotides, the CDR3 is TGTGCCAGCAGCCAAGAGAGTCTAGCGGGGGAGCAGTTCTTC.

This clone came up once. The rearrangement uses TRBV29-1 and TRBJ1-1; D not certain. Trimming took off 2 bases at V and 0 bases at J, with 7 bases between the two ends. Germline V gene data show CDR1 as SQVTM and CDR2 as ANQGSEA. The CDR3 is 13 amino acids. CDR3 sequence: CSVENSVNTEAFF. CDR3 DNA: TGCAGCGTTGAAAACAGTGTGAACACTGAAGCTTTCTTT.

This chain connects TRBV6-4 to TRBJ1-1; a possible D gene is TRBD1 (5 bases). Looked up from germline, CDR1 is MRHNA and CDR2 is SNTAGT. CDR3 length: 13 residues. V was clipped by 6 bases and J by 1 base, with 9 bases between them. CDR3 in DNA: TGTGCCAGCAGCATAGACAGGAACACTGAAGCTTTCTTT. Translated: CASSIDRNTEAFF.

The genes are TRBV19 and TRBJ1-3, with 7 nucleotides matching TRBD1. Trimming removed 7 bases from V and 0 bases from J; junction bases left unmatched: 6. The CDR3 spans 15 residues. Germline loops: CDR1 LNHDA, CDR2 SQIVND (reference sequence). The CDR3 loop is CASKTGISSGNTIYF. The DNA of the CDR3 is TGTGCCAGTAAGACAGGGATTTCCTCTGGAAACACCATATATTTT.

The rearrangement links TRBV27 to TRBJ1-2, with D possibly matching TRBD1 (6 bases). Germline loops: CDR1 MNHEY, CDR2 SMNVEV (reference sequence). This CDR3 has 13 residues. The V end was cut by 3 bases, the J end by 7 bases, with 12 bases between. CDR3 sequence (DNA): TGTGCCAGCAGTTTTATTGGGGGCTCTGGCTACACCTTC. Residues: CASSFIGGSGYTF.